These 6 T cell receptor beta chains were sequenced from one sample in a study of identical twins. In TCRdb, the 5' RACE reads were re-called with MiXCR into one record per CDR3 protein. The sample records hundreds of thousands of distinct CDR3 sequences, 15% to 20% being singletons. In addition, the sample was reused for a study of T cells expressing NK-cell markers.

Material: PBMCs. These receptors were obtained from a woman between 18 and 30 years old in good health.

This clonotype was seen more than once but under ten times. CDR3 amino acids: CASSPGQGVGGELFF. CDR3 nucleotides: TGCGCCAGCAGCCCCGGACAGGGGGTAGGCGGGGAGCTGTTTTTT. The chain has TRBV5-1 and TRBJ2-2; the match to TRBD1 covers 10 bases. The CDR3 sequence is 15 residues long. V gave up 4 bases and J gave up 7 bases; unmatched junction bases: 7. Per germline, CDR1 SGHRS and CDR2 YFSETQ.

The chain employs TRBV7-9 and TRBJ1-5; a weak D match, TRBD1 (6 bases). The CDR3 contains 15 residues. Between the trimmed V and J ends, which lost 5 bases and 4 bases, there was a span of 15 bases. Germline V CDR1 and CDR2: SEHNR, FQNEAQ (reference sequence). The CDR3 region has the DNA TGTGCCAGCAGCAAAACAGGACAGCCTAATCAGCCCCAGCATTTT. It is translated as CASSKTGQPNQPQHF.

The chain recombines TRBV12-3 or TRBV12-4 with TRBJ2-2, with TRBD2 identical over 11 bases. V was clipped by 5 bases and J by 7 bases; unmatched bases: 6. The CDR3 sequence is 15 residues long. CDR3 protein: CASSVLAGVDGELFF. CDR3 DNA: TGTGCCAGCAGTGTACTAGCGGGAGTGGACGGGGAGCTGTTTTTT.

The rearrangement joins TRBV12-5 to TRBJ2-7; TRBD1 agrees at 8 bases. Germline assignment: CDR1 LGHNT and CDR2 FRNRAP. V gave up 7 bases and J gave up 2 bases; unmatched junction bases: 4. The CDR3 covers 13 residues. CDR3 in DNA: TGTGCTAGTGCTTCGACAGGGGCCTACGAGCAGTACTTC. It codes for CASASTGAYEQYF.

V gene TRBV6-6 combines with J gene TRBJ2-1, with D perhaps matching TRBD2 (5 bases). The germline CDR1 and CDR2 sequences are MNHNY and SVGAGI (reference sequence). This CDR3 is 10 amino acids long. The V end lost 10 bases, the J end lost 8 bases, and 9 bases lay between the germline ends. The CDR3 DNA follows: TGTGCCACGGAGAGGGATGAGCAGTTCTTC. The encoded protein is CATERDEQFF.

CDR3 loop: CASSLTKSQGHGGYTF. The CDR3 nucleotides are TGTGCCAGCAGTTTAACTAAGTCCCAGGGTCACGGTGGCTACACCTTC. The chain uses TRBV12-3 or TRBV12-4 and TRBJ1-2; a weak D match, TRBD1 (5 bases). The CDR3 sequence is 16 residues long. Trimming left V 2 bases short and J 7 bases short, with 20 bases between.